This TCR beta chain came from a study of T cells expressing NK-cell markers. Study context: Seven HCMV-seropositive donors and one seronegative donor made up the eight sequenced donors. Study conclusions and caveats: A range of roughly 1.0-8% of CD8+ T cells consisted of dominant NKG2C+ clonotypes in several donors. Whether expanded NKG2C+ T cell clones were HCMV-specific remained unclear.

Germline values: CDR1 SGHRS, CDR2 YFSETQ. The length of the CDR3 is 16 residues. Remarks on this clonotype: Its antigen is undetermined.

5'RACE template switching with UMIs generated TCR beta cDNA. TCRdb re-called the 5' RACE reads and catalogs CDR3 proteins one per entry, DNA excluded. Recorded here are about 260,000 distinct CDR3 sequences; the top ten clones represent around 4.2%. The receptor was isolated from a woman between 18 and 70 years old in good health. This chain connects TRBV5-1 to TRBJ1-3; absent DNA, TCRdb's TRBD1 call cannot be checked. The material sequenced was blood T cells: a sorted CD56 or NKG2C T cell subset, CD4+ or CD8+ T cells, or bulk PBMC T cells (not recorded which). CDR3 sequence: CASSPGDIFSGNTIYF.